This T cell receptor beta chain came from a study of blood T cell repertoires in COVID-19. Some clones are missing from TCRdb's copy, which holds only in-frame ones; the method was immunoSEQ multiplex PCR. The repertoire includes more than 120,000 clones, around 87% of them detected once, and around 38% sits in the top ten. The germline gives CDR1 KGHSY, CDR2 FQNENV. This CDR3 has 15 amino acids. The germline V and J ends were trimmed by 4 bases and 1 base, with 13 bases remaining between them. The receptor's source is a man aged 50-60 years who had recovered from COVID-19. The rearrangement links TRBV16 to TRBJ1-1; no clear D. Sequenced sample: peripheral blood. CDR3 nucleotide sequence: TGTGCCAGCAGCCCAAACTCCGGGAAGAACACTGAAGCTTTCTTT. This translates into CASSPNSGKNTEAFF.